The clone carrying this TCR beta chain was seen repeatedly, ten times or more. Its antigen remains unidentified. Amplification yielded TCR beta CDR3 regions, with RNA transcripts as the source. The TCR CDR3 first-round RT-PCR relied on the HTBI primer set. Using its own MiXCR run on the multiplex PCR reads, TCRdb lists one record per CDR3 protein. The sample holds nearly 600,000 distinct CDR3 sequences, over 11% seen once. This sample is drawn from a study of T cells in Graves' hyperthyroidism and ophthalmopathy. Study overall: Peripheral blood was secured at the point of initial diagnosis, before any treatment. Study-level results: Also found in blood were most expanded thyroid clonotypes above 0.001.

Blood dates from first hyperthyroidism diagnosis, before any ophthalmopathy symptoms. This sequence was found in a woman aged 25 to 39 with Graves' hyperthyroidism that later progressed to Graves' ophthalmopathy. The sequenced sample consisted of blood.

The CDR3 loop is CASGPSFDRELGQNTEAFF. The DNA of the CDR3 is TGTGCTAGTGGCCCTTCCTTCGACAGGGAACTGGGGCAGAACACTGAAGCTTTCTTT. This chain connects TRBV12-5 to TRBJ1-1; 7 positions agree with TRBD1. This CDR3 is 19 amino acids long. Trimming cost V 6 bases and J 1 base; bases outside gene matches: 20. The germline V gene encodes CDR1 LGHNT and CDR2 FRNRAP.